This T cell receptor (beta chain) originates from a study of T cells in Graves' hyperthyroidism and ophthalmopathy. Study observations and caveats: The authors' 13 V-J model separated ophthalmopathy from stable hyperthyroidism. Most expanded thyroid clonotypes above 0.001 also appeared in blood. In validation, the model predicted ophthalmopathy. These predictions came a median roughly 6.5 months before onset.

Authors of the study amplified TCR beta CDR3 regions from RNA transcripts. HTBI primers were employed in a first-round RT-PCR of the TCR CDR3. TCRdb re-called the multiplex PCR reads with MiXCR, one entry per CDR3 protein. Seen here are about 510,000 distinct CDR3 sequences, 12% to 15% observed once, and the top ten hold approximately 14%. This clonotype was observed a few times. The antigen is not known. Those patients with uncontrolled infection, other autoimmune disease, pregnancy or lactation were excluded. Source material: blood. The receptor was derived from a middle-aged woman with Graves' hyperthyroidism.

The CDR3 spells CASSYSERLSSYEQYF. The CDR3 DNA is TGTGCCAGCAGTTACTCGGAGAGACTCAGCTCCTACGAGCAGTACTTC. This chain connects TRBV6-5 to TRBJ2-7; D is unresolved. Between the trimmed V and J ends, which lost 0 bases and 0 bases, there was a span of 12 bases. Germline CDR1 MNHEY, CDR2 SVGAGI. This CDR3 has 16 amino acids.